The 16 T cell receptor beta chains in this list originate from one sample, sequenced in a study of response to subunit inactivated influenza vaccine. TCRdb fed the RT-PCR reads into MiXCR, producing one record per CDR3 protein. The sample carries 650,000 to 800,000 distinct CDR3 sequences, approximately 13% recorded once. Source: PBMCs from blood, taken around two weeks before vaccination. Receptors originate from a man aged 50 to 59 who received an inactivated influenza vaccine.

This chain links TRBV27 with TRBJ1-4, with 8 bases aligning to TRBD1. The CDR3 sequence is 15 residues long. V trimming: 5 bases; J trimming: 3 bases; junction bases outside the gene matches: 5. Per germline, CDR1 MNHEY and CDR2 SMNVEV (reference sequence). The DNA of the CDR3 is TGTGCCAGCAGTCGCAGGGGGCTGGCTAATGAAAAACTGTTTTTT. Translation gives CASSRRGLANEKLFF. Full variable domain (rest looked up from reference TRBV27 and TRBJ1-4): EAQVTQNPRYLITVTGKKLTVTCSQNMNHEYMSWYRQDPGLGLRQIYYSMNVEVTDKGDVPEGYKVSRKEKRNFPLILESPSPNQTSLYFCASSRRGLANEKLFFGSGTQLSVL.

This clonotype has a handful of counts. This chain links TRBV2 with TRBJ2-4, with 10 nucleotides matching TRBD2. Trimming removed 4 bases from V and 3 bases from J; junction bases left unmatched: 6. CDR1 is SNHLY and CDR2 is FYNNEI in the germline V gene. There are 16 residues in the CDR3. The chain's CDR3 is CASSVSGRAFKNIQYF. As DNA, the CDR3 is TGTGCCAGCAGTGTCAGCGGGAGGGCCTTCAAAAACATTCAGTACTTC.

This clonotype was recorded a few times. The chain carries TRBV7-2 and TRBJ1-4; D gene uncertain. This CDR3 region has 15 residues. Per the germline V gene, CDR1 is SGHTA and CDR2 is FQGNSA. The ends were cut back, 3 bases at V and 0 bases at J, with 8 bases in the middle. The CDR3 here is CASSLVAATNEKLFF. CDR3 in DNA: TGTGCCAGCAGCTTGGTCGCTGCAACTAATGAAAAACTGTTTTTT.

The chain is built from TRBV5-1 and TRBJ2-3, with no clear D. Trimming removed 9 bases from V and 6 bases from J, with 14 bases in between. The CDR3 length is 12 residues. Germline loops: CDR1 SGHRS, CDR2 YFSETQ. The CDR3 loop reads CATGPLGDTQYF. CDR3 DNA sequence: TGCGCCACCGGGCCCTTAGGGGATACGCAGTATTTT.

The chain uses TRBV7-3 and TRBJ2-3; D is uncertain. The V end was cut by 5 bases, the J end by 5 bases, with 8 bases between. The germline V gene has CDR1 SGHTA and CDR2 FQGTGA. The CDR3 is 12 amino acids. As DNA, the CDR3 is TGTGCCAGCAGCCCCATTGGAGATACGCAGTATTTT. Protein sequence: CASSPIGDTQYF.

This clonotype was observed a handful of times. Here the CDR3 reads CASSQGPDRAKNIQYF. CDR3 bases: TGTGCCAGCAGCCAAGGGCCAGACCGAGCCAAAAACATTCAGTACTTC. The chain recombines TRBV3-1 with TRBJ2-4; the D is unclear. CDR3 length: 16 amino acids. The V gene lost 1 base and the J gene lost 0 bases, with 10 bases spanning the gap. Germline V gives CDR1 LGHDT, CDR2 YNNKEL (reference sequence). Filled out from reference TRBV3-1 and TRBJ2-4, the complete variable domain reads DTAVSQTPKYLVTQMGNDKSIKCEQNLGHDTMYWYKQDSKKFLKIMFSYNNKELIINETVPNRFSPKSPDKAHLNLHINSLELGDSAVYFCASSQGPDRAKNIQYFGAGTRLSVL.

The CDR3 here is CASRAGGRDTQYF. The CDR3 nucleotides are TGTGCCAGCAGGGCGGGGGGCCGAGATACGCAGTATTTT. The chain recombines TRBV6-2 or TRBV6-3 with TRBJ2-3, with TRBD2 matching over 8 bases. CDR3 size: 13 residues. The V gene's germline CDR1 is MNHEY and CDR2 SVGEGT. V trimming: 6 bases; J trimming: 5 bases; junction bases outside the gene matches: 4.

The rearrangement uses TRBV2 and TRBJ2-5; D is unclear. The CDR3 extends over 16 amino acids. Germline assignment: CDR1 SNHLY and CDR2 FYNNEI. Trimming left V 2 bases short and J 2 bases short, with 15 bases between. This CDR3 reads CASSENLAMGQETQYF. DNA of the CDR3: TGTGCCAGCAGTGAAAACCTGGCCATGGGACAAGAGACCCAGTACTTC.

This chain joins TRBV20-1 and TRBJ2-7; D possibly corresponds to TRBD1 (5 bases). Trimming cost V 0 bases and J 2 bases, with 14 bases left between them. CDR1 is DFQATT and CDR2 is SNEGSKA in the germline V gene (reference sequence). The CDR3 sequence is 15 residues long. In nucleotides, the CDR3 is TGCAGTGCTAGAGATCAAGGGGCGCCGACCTACGAGCAGTACTTC. Translation gives CSARDQGAPTYEQYF.

The V and J genes are TRBV6-1 and TRBJ2-7; 8 bases line up with TRBD1. Losses at the gene ends were 5 bases for V and 6 bases for J; bases not matched to a gene: 3. Looked up from germline, CDR1 is MNHNS and CDR2 is SASEGT. The CDR3 runs 12 residues. The CDR3 loop is CASSHRGIEQYF. For the CDR3, the DNA is TGTGCCAGCAGTCACAGGGGGATCGAGCAGTACTTC.

The chain carries TRBV20-1 and TRBJ2-1, with D unclear. There are 16 residues in the CDR3. V lost 6 bases and J 0 bases, leaving 18 bases between the germline ends. CDR1 DFQATT and CDR2 SNEGSKA come from the germline V gene (reference sequence). CDR3 DNA sequence: TGCAGTGCCCCCCTAATGAGCGCGAGCTCCTACAATGAGCAGTTCTTC. Its protein is CSAPLMSASSYNEQFF.

This chain uses TRBV23-1 with TRBJ1-5, with D possibly matching TRBD1 (6 bases). TRBV23-1 is annotated as an ORF whose role is uncertain. V was clipped by 3 bases and J by 0 bases, with 18 bases between them. The CDR3 sequence is 18 residues long. The CDR3 protein is CASSHLAGTPYSNQPQHF. The CDR3 DNA reads as TGCGCCAGCAGTCATCTCGCGGGGACACCGTATAGCAATCAGCCCCAGCATTTT.

The CDR3 DNA reads TGTGCCAGCAGTTACTCGATGGGGCTAGCGGGGGTCACAGATACGCAGTATTTT. Its protein is CASSYSMGLAGVTDTQYF. The J gene is TRBJ2-3, the V gene TRBV6-2 or TRBV6-3; TRBD2 matches 10 bases. V shed 0 bases, J shed 2 bases, and the junction held 8 bases outside the gene matches. Germline V gene data show CDR1 as MNHEY and CDR2 as SVGEGT. The CDR3 spans 18 residues.

This clonotype was recorded a few times. The V gene is TRBV7-2, the J gene TRBJ2-2, with TRBD2 matching over 7 bases. The CDR3 extends over 15 amino acids. V was clipped by 1 base and J by 7 bases; unmatched bases: 6. The germline CDR1 and CDR2 sequences are SGHTA and FQGNSA. The CDR3 sequence is CASSLGGSWSGELFF. The CDR3, as DNA: TGTGCCAGCAGCTTAGGCGGGAGCTGGAGCGGGGAGCTGTTTTTT.

V gene TRBV25-1 combines with J gene TRBJ1-2; D remains unclear. From germline, CDR1 is MGHDK and CDR2 SYGVNS. The CDR3 spans 14 residues. Trimming removed 0 bases at V and 2 bases at J, with 7 bases between. CDR3 coding DNA: TGTGCCAGCAGTGAATATCGGGGAAACTATGGCTACACCTTC. Its protein is CASSEYRGNYGYTF.

This chain joins TRBV19 and TRBJ2-3; D is perhaps TRBD1 (5 bases). V dropped 3 bases and J dropped 1 base, with 14 bases sitting between them. Germline values: CDR1 LNHDA, CDR2 SQIVND (reference sequence). CDR3 length: 16 amino acids. CDR3 in DNA: TGTGCCAGTAGTATTGGTGGGTGGGGCCGCACAGATACGCAGTATTTT. This gives the protein CASSIGGWGRTDTQYF.